Listed below are T cell receptor beta chains from one sample, sequenced in a study of CD8 T cells in ankylosing spondylitis. TCRdb independently ran MiXCR on the 5' RACE reads; one entry per CDR3 protein. The table lists 35,000 or so distinct CDR3 sequences, about 15% of them singletons, with around 50% in the top ten. The source material was blood. The origin of the receptors is a male donor with ankylosing spondylitis or in good health (not recorded which). CDR3s include the opening cysteine and the closing phenylalanine or tryptophan. The order of the fields is CDR3 DNA, CDR3 protein, J gene, CDR3 length, V gene, clone size, D gene. A D gene is named only where the DNA matches it firmly. Size tells how often a clone was seen (once, few, many) or the class of an expanded clone, and some rows leave it out.

TGTGCCACCTCCACAGGCGGTACGAACACTGAAGCTTTCTTT | CATSTGGTNTEAFF | TRBJ1-1 | 14 | TRBV10-3 | NA | NA
TGTGCCAGCAGAGCAGGACGGGAGCTGTTTTTT | CASRAGRELFF | TRBJ2-2 | 11 | TRBV7-2 | NA | NA
TGTGCCAGCAGCACCGGGACAGGGCTCAATGAGCAGTTCTTC | CASSTGTGLNEQFF | TRBJ2-1 | 14 | TRBV7-9 | many | TRBD1
TGCAGTGCTAGAGATTTAGTTGGGGATACGCAGTATTTT | CSARDLVGDTQYF | TRBJ2-3 | 13 | TRBV20-1 | NA | NA
TGCAGCGTTGAAGGGGGACTAGCGCGCAATGAGCAGTTCTTC | CSVEGGLARNEQFF | TRBJ2-1 | 14 | TRBV29-1 | few | TRBD2
TGCGCCAGCAGCTTGGCTCTGCTAGCGGACACTGAGCAGTTCTTC | CASSLALLADTEQFF | TRBJ2-1 | 15 | TRBV5-1 | few | TRBD2
TGTGCCAGCAGCCTTGGGACAACCTTCCAGGGAGAGACCCAGTACTTC | CASSLGTTFQGETQYF | TRBJ2-5 | 16 | TRBV3-1 | NA | NA
TGTGCCAGCAGTAGGACAGGGGGCTTCAACACTGAAGCTTTCTTT | CASSRTGGFNTEAFF | TRBJ1-1 | 15 | TRBV28 | many | TRBD1
TGCGCCAGCAGCTTGGGGCTAGCGGGAGGGGATCAGTTCTTC | CASSLGLAGGDQFF | TRBJ2-1 | 14 | TRBV5-1 | NA | TRBD2
TGCAGTGCAGGGACTAGCGGGGCCGGCCGGAACAATGAGCAGTTCTTC | CSAGTSGAGRNNEQFF | TRBJ2-1 | 16 | TRBV20-1 | NA | TRBD2
TGTGCTAGCAGCTTAAGCGGGGGGGATGAGCAGTTCTTC | CASSLSGGDEQFF | TRBJ2-1 | 13 | TRBV7-7 | few | TRBD2
TGTGCCAGCAACTTAGCGGGGGGGCCCACAGATACGCAGTATTTT | CASNLAGGPTDTQYF | TRBJ2-3 | 15 | TRBV12-3/TRBV12-4 | NA | TRBD2
TGTGCCAGCAGTCGAACTAGCGTGGAGACCCAGTACTTC | CASSRTSVETQYF | TRBJ2-5 | 13 | TRBV28 | NA | TRBD2
TGTGCCAGCAGCAAAGCGCCGGAGACCCAGTACTTC | CASSKAPETQYF | TRBJ2-5 | 12 | TRBV21-1 | few | NA